What follows describes a single TCR beta chain. Its antigen is still unknown. The TCRbeta library was prepared with unique molecular identifiers. From the PCR reads, TCRdb called clonotypes with MiXCR, one entry per CDR3 protein. Of about 830,000 distinct CDR3 sequences detected, 16% appear once; the ten largest clones hold about 5%. V was pared by 2 bases and J by 7 bases, with 3 bases of the junction left unmatched. Germline V gene lookup returns CDR1 SGHVS and CDR2 FQNEAQ. CDR3 length: 15 residues. This entry belongs to a study of T-cell reconstitution after alpha-beta-depleted transplantation in children. The study, taken as a whole, reports: T-cell counts and diversity at one year post-transplant came mainly from newly produced T cells.

The TCR sequence derives from a male patient younger than 18 who had a stem cell transplant for acute lymphoblastic leukemia, so the T cells may come from the graft donor. Source: PBMCs, mostly from graft donor cells, taken 360 days after TCRalphabeta/CD19-depleted stem cell transplant. V is TRBV7-8 and J is TRBJ2-5, with 14 bases that match TRBD2. The CDR3 nucleotides are TGTGCCAGCAGCTTAACCGGACTAGCGGGAGGGACCCAGTACTTC. The encoded protein is CASSLTGLAGGTQYF.